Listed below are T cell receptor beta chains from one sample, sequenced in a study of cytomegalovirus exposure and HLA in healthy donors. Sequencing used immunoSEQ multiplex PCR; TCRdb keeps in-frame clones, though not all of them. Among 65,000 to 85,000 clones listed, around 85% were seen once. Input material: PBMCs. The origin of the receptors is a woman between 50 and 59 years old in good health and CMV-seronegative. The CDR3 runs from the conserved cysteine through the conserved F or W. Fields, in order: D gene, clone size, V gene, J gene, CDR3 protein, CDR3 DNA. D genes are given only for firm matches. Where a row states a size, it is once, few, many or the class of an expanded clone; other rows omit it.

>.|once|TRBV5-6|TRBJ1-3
CASSYGGSVRVSGNTIYF
TGTGCCAGCAGCTATGGAGGGTCAGTCAGAGTCTCTGGAAACACCATATATTTT
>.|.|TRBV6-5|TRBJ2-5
CASRGGGQETQYF
TGTGCCAGCAGGGGGGGAGGTCAAGAGACCCAGTACTTC
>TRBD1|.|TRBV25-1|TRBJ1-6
CASSDSTGRNSPLHF
TGTGCCAGCAGTGATTCGACAGGGAGGAATTCACCCCTCCACTTT
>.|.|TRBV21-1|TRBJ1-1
CASSSRDRGRTNTEAFF
TGTGCCAGCAGCAGCCGGGACAGGGGGCGGACGAACACTGAAGCTTTCTTT
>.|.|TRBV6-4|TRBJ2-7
CASSRDRSSYEQYF
TGTGCCAGCAGCAGAGACAGGAGCTCCTACGAGCAGTACTTC
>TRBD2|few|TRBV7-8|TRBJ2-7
CASSDSGRIAHEQYF
TGTGCCAGCAGCGATAGCGGGAGGATCGCTCACGAGCAGTACTTC
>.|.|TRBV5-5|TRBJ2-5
CASSSTRQETQYF
TGTGCCAGCAGTTCGACACGGCAAGAGACCCAGTACTTC
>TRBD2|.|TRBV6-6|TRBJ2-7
CASSYPGLALSYEQYF
TGTGCCAGCAGTTACCCCGGACTAGCGCTATCCTACGAGCAGTACTTC
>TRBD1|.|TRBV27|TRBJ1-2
CASSFSGGGYTF
TGTGCCAGCAGTTTCTCAGGGGGAGGCTACACCTTC
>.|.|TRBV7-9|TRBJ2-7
CASSVSGASNYEQYF
TGTGCCAGCAGCGTCAGTGGGGCCAGCAACTACGAGCAGTACTTC
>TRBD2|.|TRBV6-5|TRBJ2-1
CASSSGLAAYYNEQFF
TGTGCCAGCAGTTCCGGACTAGCGGCTTACTACAATGAGCAGTTCTTC
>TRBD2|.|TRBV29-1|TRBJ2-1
CSAEGLAGRNEQFF
TGCAGCGCCGAAGGACTAGCGGGGCGGAATGAGCAGTTCTTC
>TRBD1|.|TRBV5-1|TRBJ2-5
CASSLGQGGQTQYF
TGCGCCAGCAGCTTGGGACAGGGTGGGCAGACCCAGTACTTC
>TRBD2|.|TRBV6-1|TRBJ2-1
CASSGRGLAQGRNEQFF
TGTGCCAGCAGTGGAAGGGGACTAGCGCAAGGGAGGAATGAGCAGTTCTTC
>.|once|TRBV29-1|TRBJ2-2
CSVSSSLPPAGELFF
TGCAGCGTTTCGTCCTCTCTCCCCCCCGCCGGGGAGCTGTTTTTT
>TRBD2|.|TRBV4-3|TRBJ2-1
CASSQGTSSNNEQFF
TGCGCCAGCAGCCAAGGGACTAGCTCTAACAATGAGCAGTTCTTC
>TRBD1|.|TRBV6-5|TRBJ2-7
CASSPGTGESYEQYF
TGTGCCAGCAGTCCCGGGACAGGGGAGTCCTACGAGCAGTACTTC
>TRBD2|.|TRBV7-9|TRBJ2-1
CASSLPTSGSSYNEQFF
TGTGCCAGCAGCTTACCTACTAGCGGGAGCTCCTACAATGAGCAGTTCTTC
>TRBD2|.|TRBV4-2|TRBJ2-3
CASSQVTSGSLTDTQYF
TGTGCCAGCAGCCAAGTGACTAGCGGAAGCCTCACAGATACGCAGTATTTT
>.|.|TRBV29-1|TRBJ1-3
CRPDRTSSGNTIYF
TGCAGGCCTGACAGGACGAGCTCTGGAAACACCATATATTTT
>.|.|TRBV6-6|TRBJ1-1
CASRLSPLEGWTEAFF
TGTGCCAGCAGGCTATCACCTCTGGAGGGTTGGACTGAAGCTTTCTTT
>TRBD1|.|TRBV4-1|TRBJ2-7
CASSQVGTGESSYEQYF
TGCGCCAGCAGCCAAGTGGGGACAGGAGAGAGCTCCTACGAGCAGTACTTC
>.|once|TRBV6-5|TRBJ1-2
CASNAAGVGYTF
TGTGCCAGCAACGCGGCAGGGGTTGGCTACACCTTC
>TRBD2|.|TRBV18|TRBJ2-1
CASFAAGGSNEQFF
TGTGCCAGCTTCGCGGCGGGGGGGTCGAATGAGCAGTTCTTC
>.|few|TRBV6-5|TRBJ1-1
CASSLRGINTEAFF
TGTGCCAGCAGTTTACGGGGTATTAACACTGAAGCTTTCTTT
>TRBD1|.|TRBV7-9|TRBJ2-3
CASAGGYRGNTDTQYF
TGTGCCAGCGCTGGGGGGTACAGGGGGAACACAGATACGCAGTATTTT
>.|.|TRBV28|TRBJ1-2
CASVGGADYGYTF
TGTGCCAGCGTCGGGGGGGCCGACTATGGCTACACCTTC
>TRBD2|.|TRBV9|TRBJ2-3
CASSATGLDSTDTQYF
TGTGCCAGCAGCGCGACTGGACTAGACAGCACAGATACGCAGTATTTT
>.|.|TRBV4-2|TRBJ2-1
CASSHPESATIEQFF
TGTGCCAGCAGCCACCCGGAGTCGGCTACAATTGAGCAGTTCTTC
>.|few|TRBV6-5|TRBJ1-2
CASSDSNYGYTF
TGTGCCAGCAGCGATAGTAACTATGGCTACACCTTC
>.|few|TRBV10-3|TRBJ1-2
CAISDRETGSGYTF
TGTGCCATCAGCGATCGGGAAACAGGGAGTGGCTACACCTTC
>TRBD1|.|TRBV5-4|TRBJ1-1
CASSFGQGAAFF
TGTGCCAGCAGCTTTGGACAGGGGGCGGCTTTCTTT
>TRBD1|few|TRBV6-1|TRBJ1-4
CASHFDRANEKLFF
TGTGCCAGCCACTTCGACAGGGCTAATGAAAAACTGTTTTTT
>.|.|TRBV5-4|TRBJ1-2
CASSSTGNYGYTF
TGTGCCAGCAGCTCGACAGGCAACTATGGCTACACCTTC
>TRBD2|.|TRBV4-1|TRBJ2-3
CASSQAGLAGRVDTQYF
TGCGCCAGCAGCCAAGCCGGACTAGCGGGACGGGTAGATACGCAGTATTTT
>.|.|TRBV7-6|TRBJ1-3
CASSLVSPPGHAYSGNTIYF
TGTGCCAGCAGCTTAGTTAGTCCCCCTGGTCACGCCTACTCTGGAAACACCATATATTTT
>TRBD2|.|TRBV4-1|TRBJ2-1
CASSPFPSGETYNEQFF
TGCGCCAGCAGCCCTTTTCCTAGCGGGGAGACCTACAATGAGCAGTTCTTC
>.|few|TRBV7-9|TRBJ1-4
CASSLSTTNEKLFF
TGTGCCAGCAGCTTAAGCACAACTAATGAAAAACTGTTTTTT
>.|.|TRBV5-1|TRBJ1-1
CASSLERALLGTPEAFF
TGCGCCAGCAGCTTGGAGAGGGCCCTACTGGGGACTCCTGAAGCTTTCTTT
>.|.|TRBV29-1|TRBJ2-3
CSVESGADTQYF
TGCAGCGTCGAAAGTGGAGCAGATACGCAGTATTTT
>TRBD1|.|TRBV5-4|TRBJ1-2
CASSLEGTGANYGYTF
TGTGCCAGCAGCTTGGAGGGGACAGGAGCCAACTATGGCTACACCTTC